This T cell receptor (beta chain) was recovered during a study of graft-versus-host responses after intestinal transplantation. Turning to the study itself: Every one of the recipients received anti-thymocyte globulin induction and afterwards took tacrolimus and steroids for three to four years.

On this clone: The antigen is undetermined.

Assay: immunoSEQ multiplex PCR; the TCRdb copy retains only in-frame clones and omits some. The repertoire holds just over 15,000 clones, with roughly 74% as singletons. Overall study results and limits: High graft-versus-host to host-versus-graft clonal ratios were found in allografts of patients who had graft-donor T cell macrochimerism.

The CDR3 totals 15 residues. Trimming stripped 3 bases from V and 4 bases from J, with 15 bases between. Germline assignment: CDR1 SGHRS and CDR2 YFSETQ. Graft tissue was processed to release intraepithelial and lamina propria lymphocytes. The V call is TRBV5-1, the J call TRBJ2-3; no firm D call. The sample was ileum tissue, taken 14 days after transplant. The clonotype comes from a human patient who received an intestinal transplant, so some T cells may come from the graft donor. Written as DNA, the CDR3 is TGCGCCAGCAGCTCCTCGCCCCGTGGGGCAGATACGCAGTATTTT. This translates into CASSSSPRGADTQYF. The full variable domain, in which reference TRBV5-1 and TRBJ2-3 provide the parts outside the CDR3, is KAGVTQTPRYLIKTRGQQVTLSCSPISGHRSVSWYQQTPGQGLQFLFEYFSETQRNKGNFPGRFSGRQFSNSRSEMNVSTLELGDSALYLCASSSSPRGADTQYFGPGTRLTVL.